The source of this TCR beta chain is a study of T cell clones after liver transplantation. Study-wide context: TCRbeta sequencing after a pre-transplant mixed lymphocyte reaction identified graft-donor-reactive clones, later tracked in post-transplant blood. HCV positivity affected three of eight recipients; the rest lacked autoimmune or viral indications.

This CDR3 contains 16 residues. The trim removed 3 bases at V and 4 bases at J, leaving 6 bases unmatched. Germline assignment: CDR1 SGHNT and CDR2 YENEEA. This clone counts as medium-sized. Its target is not known. The table came from immunoSEQ multiplex PCR; TCRdb's copy has only in-frame clones and leaves some out. The profile shows over 50,000 clones, approximately 84% of them singletons. Points from the study as a whole: Post-transplant, graft-donor-reactive CD4 TCRbeta sequences in blood dropped significantly in 5 of 8 subjects.

The source of this sequence is a human donor who received a liver transplant. The material was CD4+ T cells from blood, obtained before liver transplant. V gene TRBV11-3 combines with J gene TRBJ2-3; TRBD2 aligns across 11 bases. As DNA, the CDR3 is TGTGCCAGCAGCTTTAGAGGTAGCGGGGGGGCAGATACGCAGTATTTT. This codes for CASSFRGSGGADTQYF.